This T cell receptor (beta chain) comes out of a study of blood T cell repertoires in COVID-19. Enrollment of patients from Seattle took place during active infection, with longitudinal follow-up. Germline V gene sequence: CDR1 LGHNT, CDR2 FRNRAP. The V and J ends lost 1 base and 6 bases, in that order; junction bases with no gene match: 8. The CDR3 length is 17 residues. This clone was seen just once. Sequenced by immunoSEQ multiplex PCR; TCRdb stores in-frame clones only, minus some. The sample includes roughly 130,000 clones, roughly nine tenths of them seen just once. Input material: peripheral blood. This sequence joins TRBV12-5 and TRBJ2-2; 10 bases fit TRBD1. The clonotype was recovered from a man in his 60s with COVID-19, enrolled during active disease. The CDR3, as DNA: TGTGCTAGTGGTTTGGCGACAGGGGGCTATGACGCCGGGGAGCTGTTTTTT. Residues: CASGLATGGYDAGELFF.